The 2 T cell receptor beta chains reported below all come from one sample, sequenced in a study of blood T cell repertoires in COVID-19. Data came from immunoSEQ multiplex PCR; TCRdb stores just in-frame clones and leaves some out. The data contain roughly 110,000 clones, approximately 81% of them singletons. The sample comprised peripheral blood. The receptor source for this set is a human donor in a cohort sampled during active COVID-19.

In its sample, this clone was seen once. This chain links TRBV7-9 with TRBJ2-5; 7 nucleotides align to TRBD2. From germline, CDR1 is SEHNR and CDR2 FQNEAQ (reference sequence). V dropped 8 bases and J dropped 5; count of bases not matched to a gene: 5. CDR3 length: 12 residues. The CDR3 reads CASGLVGETQYF. The CDR3 coding sequence is TGTGCCAGCGGACTAGTGGGGGAGACCCAGTACTTC.

In its sample, this clone was seen a few times. The chain links TRBV3-1 (or the pseudogene TRBV3-2) to TRBJ1-2; 10 positions match TRBD1. Trimming at V came to 4 bases and at J to 4 bases, leaving 3 bases not matched to a gene. CDR3 length: 14 residues. CDR1 and CDR2 (germline): LGHDT, YNNKEL (reference sequence). The DNA of the CDR3 is TGTGCCAGCAGCCCAAGGGACAGGGGCTATGGCTACACCTTC. Its translation: CASSPRDRGYGYTF.